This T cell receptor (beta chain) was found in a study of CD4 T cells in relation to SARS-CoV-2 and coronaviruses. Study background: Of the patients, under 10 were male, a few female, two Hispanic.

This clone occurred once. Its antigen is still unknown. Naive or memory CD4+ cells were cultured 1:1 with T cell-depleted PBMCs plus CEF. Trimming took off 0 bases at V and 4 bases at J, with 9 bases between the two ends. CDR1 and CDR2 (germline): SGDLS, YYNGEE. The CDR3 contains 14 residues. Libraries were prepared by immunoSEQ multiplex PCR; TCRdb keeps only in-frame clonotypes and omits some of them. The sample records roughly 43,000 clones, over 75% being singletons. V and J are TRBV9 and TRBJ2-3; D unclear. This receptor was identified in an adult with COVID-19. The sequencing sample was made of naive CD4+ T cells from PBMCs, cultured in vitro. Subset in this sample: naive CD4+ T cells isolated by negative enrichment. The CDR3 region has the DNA TGTGCCAGCAGCGTAGGAATCGGGCCAGATACGCAGTATTTT. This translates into CASSVGIGPDTQYF.